This T cell receptor (beta chain) was captured in a study of CD8 T cells in Susac syndrome. For the study at large: Patients with Susac syndrome were therapy-naive, on corticosteroids, or on intravenous immunoglobulin alone at the time that blood was drawn.

The CD8+ and CD4+ T cells were negatively isolated, with the TEMRA cells enriched by FACS. The V gene lost 8 bases and the J gene lost 1 base, with 15 bases spanning the gap. There are 16 residues in the CDR3. Germline V lookup: CDR1 LGHDT, CDR2 YNNKEL (reference sequence). For this clonotype: Its target is unknown.

Roughly 0.45 to 1 ug RNA was reverse transcribed with random hexamers. It was immunoSEQ multiplex PCR that amplified TCR beta CDR3 across 54 Vbeta and 13 Jbeta. TCRdb ran MiXCR on the immunoSEQ multiplex PCR reads and lists one entry per CDR3 protein. The sample shows about 190,000 distinct CDR3 sequences, over 90% of them seen only once. Study results and limitations: Clonal CD8+ expansion in Susac was highest in TEMRA cells and active patients.

This TCR was recovered from a human donor with Susac syndrome. Sequencing input: CD8+ T cells from PBMCs. V and J are TRBV3-1 and TRBJ1-6; the D gene is possibly TRBD1 (6 bases). CDR3 in DNA: TGTGCCAGCGCCACCGGGGGCAATTCCTATAATTCACCCCTCCACTTT. This translates into CASATGGNSYNSPLHF.